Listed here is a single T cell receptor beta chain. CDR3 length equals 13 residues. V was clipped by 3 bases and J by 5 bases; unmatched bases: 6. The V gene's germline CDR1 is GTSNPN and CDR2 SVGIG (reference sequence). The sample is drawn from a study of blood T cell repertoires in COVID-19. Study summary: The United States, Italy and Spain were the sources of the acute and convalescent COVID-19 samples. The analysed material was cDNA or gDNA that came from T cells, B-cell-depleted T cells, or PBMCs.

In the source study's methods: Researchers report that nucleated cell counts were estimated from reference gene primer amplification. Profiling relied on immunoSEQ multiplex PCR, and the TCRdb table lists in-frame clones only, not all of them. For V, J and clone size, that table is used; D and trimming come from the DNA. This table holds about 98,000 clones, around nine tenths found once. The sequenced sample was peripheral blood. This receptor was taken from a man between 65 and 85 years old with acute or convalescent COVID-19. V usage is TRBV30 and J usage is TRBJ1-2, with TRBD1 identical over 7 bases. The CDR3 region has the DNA TGTGCCTGGAGGCCAGGGGGGTATTATGGCTACACCTTC. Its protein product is CAWRPGGYYGYTF.